The clone carrying this T cell receptor (beta chain) was seen more than once but under ten times. Antigen unknown. The data derive from a study of beta chain features in type 1 diabetes. The study, taken as a whole, reports: Across patients, naive, central memory and Treg TCRB repertoires exhibited apparently greater similarity than was observed across healthy donors.

Since all of the isolated RNA was reverse transcribed, expressed TCRB transcripts were what got sequenced. Using immunoSEQ multiplex PCR, the repertoire was profiled, and TCRdb retains in-frame clones only, with some absent. The table lists under 400,000 clones, 14% of them singletons. Trimming took 0 bases from V and 5 from J, leaving 11 bases between them. In germline, CDR1 is SGDLS, CDR2 YYNGEE. The length of the CDR3 is 15 residues. The sample comprised central memory CD4+ T cells from blood. This sequence originates from a man aged 25-45 years in good health. V is TRBV9 and J is TRBJ2-2; no reliable D call. The CDR3 region is CASSVAGKGTGELFF. The CDR3, as DNA: TGTGCCAGCAGCGTAGCTGGCAAAGGGACCGGGGAGCTGTTTTTT.